Listed below are T cell receptor beta chains from one sample, sequenced in a study of a mutant IDH1 vaccine in newly diagnosed glioma. The data were produced by immunoSEQ multiplex PCR, yet TCRdb's version contains in-frame clones alone and is incomplete. The sample has about 88,000 clones; about four fifths are singletons. The sequencing used PBMCs, collected from a glioma patient treated with radiotherapy, temozolomide or both. These receptors were obtained from a man aged 35 to 55 with glioma. Some clones in this sample may be carry-over from other donors' samples. CDR3s include the opening cysteine and the closing phenylalanine or tryptophan. Each record gives: J gene, clone size, D gene, V gene, CDR3 protein, CDR3 DNA. A D gene is named only where the DNA matches it firmly. The size entry is marked missing in some rows and otherwise reads once, few, many or a size class.

TRBJ1-2 . TRBD1 TRBV30 CAWTRQGGGYTF TGTGCCTGGACAAGACAGGGAGGAGGCTACACCTTC
TRBJ2-2 . . TRBV5-6 CASSTQSWGELFF TGTGCCAGCAGCACTCAATCATGGGGGGAGCTGTTTTTT
TRBJ2-7 once . TRBV5-1 CASRGTSSYEQYF TGCGCCAGCCGAGGAACCTCCTCCTACGAGCAGTACTTC
TRBJ1-1 . . TRBV29-1 CSAAPRQGDITEAFF TGCAGCGCCGCCCCAAGGCAGGGAGATATCACTGAAGCTTTCTTT
TRBJ2-7 . . TRBV7-6 CASSLERGNSYEQYF TGTGCCAGCAGCTTAGAGAGAGGGAACTCCTACGAGCAGTACTTC
TRBJ2-1 . . TRBV29-1 CSVAHHPLGEQFF TGCAGCGTTGCCCACCATCCCCTGGGGGAGCAGTTCTTC
TRBJ2-3 once . TRBV6-4 CASSVEAGTDTQYF TGTGCCAGCAGTGTAGAGGCGGGCACAGATACGCAGTATTTT
TRBJ1-1 . . TRBV7-9 CASSLAGVGNTEAFF TGTGCCAGCAGCTTAGCTGGGGTTGGGAACACTGAAGCTTTCTTT
TRBJ1-1 . . TRBV29-1 CSVLGQSVSTEAFF TGCAGCGTACTCGGACAGTCCGTGAGTACTGAAGCTTTCTTT
TRBJ2-1 . TRBD2 TRBV10-3 CAISAVGGGEQFF TGTGCCATCAGTGCGGTTGGGGGGGGTGAGCAGTTCTTC
TRBJ1-2 . TRBD1 TRBV10-1 CASSDRAGFGYTF TGCGCCAGCTCGGACAGGGCGGGCTTTGGCTACACCTTC
TRBJ2-4 . TRBD1 TRBV29-1 CSVEGQGGPDIQYF TGCAGCGTTGAGGGACAGGGGGGGCCGGACATTCAGTACTTC
TRBJ2-5 . . TRBV6-1 CASSEPRRQETQYF TGTGCCAGCAGTGAACCCCGTAGGCAAGAGACCCAGTACTTC
TRBJ1-2 once . TRBV7-2 CASSLGGQGSYGYTF TGTGCCAGCAGCTTAGGAGGGCAGGGAAGCTATGGCTACACCTTC
TRBJ1-2 . TRBD1 TRBV5-6 CASSYGQGAYGYTF TGTGCCAGCAGCTACGGACAGGGGGCGTATGGCTACACCTTC
TRBJ1-2 once . TRBV5-4 CASSLSWGASYGYTF TGTGCCAGCAGCTTGTCATGGGGGGCAAGCTATGGCTACACCTTC
TRBJ2-7 . . TRBV2 CASKVTGEQYF TGTGCCAGCAAAGTGACCGGCGAGCAGTACTTC
TRBJ2-7 . . TRBV7-6 CASSLSAGAQYEQYF TGTGCCAGCAGCTTGTCTGCGGGGGCACAATACGAGCAGTACTTC
TRBJ1-5 . . TRBV29-1 CSVVEGNSNQPQHF TGCAGCGTTGTAGAGGGGAATAGCAATCAGCCCCAGCATTTT
TRBJ2-7 once . TRBV9 CASTLGPDPYEQYF TGTGCCAGCACCCTCGGGCCGGATCCTTACGAGCAGTACTTC
TRBJ2-7 . TRBD1 TRBV2 CASSYQGAGQYF TGTGCCAGCAGTTACCAGGGGGCAGGGCAGTACTTC
TRBJ1-5 . . TRBV5-1 CASSLEGSNQPQHF TGCGCCAGCAGCTTGGAGGGTAGCAATCAGCCCCAGCATTTT
TRBJ1-2 . . TRBV7-8 CASSRGAVERGYTF TGTGCCAGCAGCCGGGGGGCAGTTGAGAGGGGCTACACCTTC
TRBJ1-2 once TRBD1 TRBV5-1 CASSLESGGDYGYTF TGCGCCAGCAGCTTGGAGTCAGGGGGAGACTATGGCTACACCTTC
TRBJ1-4 . . TRBV30 CAWSHLPLRQNEKLFF TGTGCCTGGAGCCATCTCCCACTTCGGCAAAATGAAAAACTGTTTTTT
TRBJ2-4 . . TRBV19 CASSIRGTLAKNIQYF TGTGCCAGTAGTATAAGAGGGACATTAGCCAAAAACATTCAGTACTTC
TRBJ2-3 . . TRBV9 CASSVDQGGTDTQYF TGTGCCAGCAGCGTAGATCAAGGCGGGACAGATACGCAGTATTTT
TRBJ2-5 . . TRBV18 CASSPLGQETQYF TGTGCCAGCTCGCCTCTAGGGCAAGAGACCCAGTACTTC
TRBJ1-4 . . TRBV14 CASSAGVKNEKLFF TGTGCCAGCAGCGCAGGGGTAAAGAATGAAAAACTGTTTTTT
TRBJ1-6 . . TRBV5-4 CASSLGQGINSPLHF TGTGCCAGCAGCTTGGGGCAGGGGATTAATTCACCCCTCCACTTT
TRBJ2-3 . . TRBV5-4 CASSLEGVGTDTQYF TGTGCCAGCAGCTTGGAGGGGGTGGGCACAGATACGCAGTATTTT
TRBJ1-4 . TRBD1 TRBV6-5 CASRSQGAGEEKLFF TGTGCCAGCAGATCACAGGGGGCAGGGGAAGAAAAACTGTTTTTT
TRBJ2-2 . TRBD2 TRBV5-1 CASSLPVTSGGNTGELFF TGCGCCAGCAGCTTGCCCGTGACTAGCGGGGGAAACACCGGGGAGCTGTTTTTT
TRBJ1-2 . . TRBV5-8 CASSLDGRDHGYTF TGTGCCAGCAGCTTGGACGGCAGGGATCATGGCTACACCTTC
TRBJ1-5 few . TRBV19 CASSKDPRAGYSNQPQHF TGTGCCAGTAGTAAGGATCCCCGGGCAGGGTATAGCAATCAGCCCCAGCATTTT
TRBJ1-6 . . TRBV27 CASSYAVGSPLHF TGTGCCAGCAGTTACGCGGTGGGTTCACCCCTCCACTTT
TRBJ2-1 . . TRBV10-3 CAISEGNEQFF TGTGCCATCAGTGAAGGCAATGAGCAGTTCTTC
TRBJ2-7 few . TRBV5-1 CASSLEGRVYEQYF TGCGCCAGCAGCTTGGAAGGCAGGGTGTACGAGCAGTACTTC
TRBJ1-3 few . TRBV4-1 CASSYSEVGPAGNTIYF TGCGCCAGCAGCTACTCAGAGGTGGGGCCAGCTGGAAACACCATATATTTT
TRBJ2-7 . . TRBV6-5 CASSYDPYYEQYF TGTGCCAGCAGTTACGATCCTTATTACGAGCAGTACTTC
TRBJ2-1 . . TRBV5-4 CASSSRDRSLNEQFF TGTGCCAGCAGCTCCCGGGACCGATCCCTGAATGAGCAGTTCTTC
TRBJ1-5 . . TRBV9 CASSFLLSTAGNQPQHF TGTGCCAGCAGTTTCCTTTTATCGACAGCGGGTAATCAGCCCCAGCATTTT
TRBJ1-6 once . TRBV2 CASSERQKSSYNSPLHF TGTGCCAGCAGTGAGAGGCAGAAGAGCTCCTATAATTCACCCCTCCACTTT
TRBJ1-1 few . TRBV5-5 CASSLGTGVTEAFF TGTGCCAGCAGCTTGGGAACCGGGGTCACTGAAGCTTTCTTT
TRBJ1-2 . . TRBV29-1 CSVDTEPAGNYGYTF TGCAGCGTTGACACAGAACCTGCAGGGAACTATGGCTACACCTTC
TRBJ2-7 once TRBD1 TRBV18 CASSPPGTVLEQYF TGTGCCAGCTCACCACCCGGGACAGTTTTAGAGCAGTACTTC
TRBJ2-7 once . TRBV5-6 CASSPLAGSYEQYF TGTGCCAGCAGCCCTCTCGCCGGCTCCTACGAGCAGTACTTC
TRBJ2-1 . TRBD1 TRBV10-2 CATADPGQGRNEQFF TGCGCCACCGCCGATCCGGGACAGGGAAGGAATGAGCAGTTCTTC
TRBJ2-3 . TRBD2 TRBV29-1 CSEPGLAGGPISTDTQYF TGCAGCGAACCGGGACTAGCGGGGGGGCCGATCAGCACAGATACGCAGTATTTT